This T cell receptor beta chain originates from a study of blood T cell repertoires in COVID-19. The repertoire was sequenced with immunoSEQ multiplex PCR; TCRdb's copy has only in-frame clones and lacks some. The sample lists 250,000 or so clones; 84% were seen once. CDR3 length: 16 amino acids. The J segment lost 9 bases and the V segment lost 0 bases, leaving 9 bases of the junction unmatched. Germline lookup yields CDR1 LNHNV and CDR2 YYDKDF (reference sequence). The chain recombines TRBV15 with TRBJ2-1; 9 bases align to TRBD2. Material for sequencing was peripheral blood. The sequence came from a woman aged 40 to 50 who had recovered from COVID-19. As DNA, the CDR3 is TGTGCCACCAGCAGAGAAAGACTAGCGGCTGTACTTGAGCAGTTCTTC. This gives the protein CATSRERLAAVLEQFF.